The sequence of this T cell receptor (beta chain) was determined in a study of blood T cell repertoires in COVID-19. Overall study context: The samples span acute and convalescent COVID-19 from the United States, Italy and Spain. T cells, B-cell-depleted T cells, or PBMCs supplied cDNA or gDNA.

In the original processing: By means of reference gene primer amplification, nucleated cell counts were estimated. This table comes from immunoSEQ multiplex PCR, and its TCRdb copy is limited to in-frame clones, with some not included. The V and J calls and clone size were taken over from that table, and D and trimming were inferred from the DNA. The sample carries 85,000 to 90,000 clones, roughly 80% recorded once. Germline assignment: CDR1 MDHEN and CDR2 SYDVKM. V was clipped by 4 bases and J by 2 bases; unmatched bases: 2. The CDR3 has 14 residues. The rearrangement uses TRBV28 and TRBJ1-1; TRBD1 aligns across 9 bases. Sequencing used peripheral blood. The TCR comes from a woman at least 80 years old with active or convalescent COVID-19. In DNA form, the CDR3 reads TGTGCCAGCAGTTCGGGACAGGGTAACACTGAAGCTTTCTTT. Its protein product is CASSSGQGNTEAFF. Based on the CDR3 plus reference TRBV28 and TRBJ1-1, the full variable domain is DVKVTQSSRYLVKRTGEKVFLECVQDMDHENMFWYRQDPGLGLRLIYFSYDVKMKEKGDIPEGYSVSREKKERFSLILESASTNQTSMYLCASSSGQGNTEAFFGQGTRLTVV.